The clone carrying this T cell receptor (beta chain) showed up many times. Its target is not known. The data were taken from a study of breast tumors, draining lymph nodes, adjacent tissues. The study's findings and limits: Tumor and nontumor repertoires were significantly more similar in luminal-like than in basal-like breast cancer. Most tumor T cells seemingly derive from lymph node, then expand in tumor. Compared with lymph nodes, tumors were less diverse; compared with nontumor tissue, more. Data only fit, rather than demonstrated, lymph node origin of most tumor T cells.

TCRdb processed the multiplex PCR reads anew with MiXCR; each CDR3 protein has one entry. Of some 100,000 distinct CDR3 sequences in the sample, 21% are singletons; the top ten hold around 1.3%. The CDR3 totals 16 residues. After removal of 4 bases from V and 7 bases from J, the junction contained 7 bases not matched to a gene. Germline lookup yields CDR1 SGHDT and CDR2 YYEEEE. Axillary draining lymph nodes of breast cancer patients supplied the node samples. This chain joins TRBV5-6 and TRBJ1-6, with 11 bases fitting TRBD1. This clonotype was obtained from a female donor with breast cancer. Some clones in this sample may be carry-over from other donors' samples. Sequenced: axillary lymph node tissue. CDR3 nucleotides: TGTGCCAGCAGCCCCGCGGACAGGGGGCGAAATTCACCCCTCCACTTT. Its protein is CASSPADRGRNSPLHF. The full variable domain, rest sourced from reference TRBV5-6 and TRBJ1-6, is DAGVTQSPTHLIKTRGQQVTLRCSPKSGHDTVSWYQQALGQGPQFIFQYYEEEERQRGNFPDRFSGHQFPNYSSELNVNALLLGDSALYLCASSPADRGRNSPLHFGNGTRLTVT.